This T cell receptor beta chain was retrieved from a study of CD8 T cells in ankylosing spondylitis. Notes on the study in general: As for the disease-linked clones, they showed a CD8+ phenotype and occurred at relatively low frequencies in peripheral blood. Previous work reported some of these motif variants in the synovial fluid and blood of reactive arthritis. The authors reported significant enrichment of disease-linked clones in matched ankylosing spondylitis synovial fluid. Characteristic, it appeared, of ankylosing spondylitis blood was a TCR beta motif of eight highly homologous variants.

Quantitative 5'-RACE was performed with molecular barcodes, and it yielded the TCR beta libraries. TCRdb ran MiXCR on the 5' RACE reads and lists one entry per CDR3 protein. The table shows about 800,000 distinct CDR3 sequences, with 10% to 15% occurring only once. This clonotype was found many times. Its target is unknown. The V end was cut by 8 bases, the J end by 5 bases, with 16 bases between. The CDR3 totals 14 residues. Germline CDR1 SEHNR, CDR2 FQNEAQ (reference sequence). The V and J genes are TRBV7-9 and TRBJ1-5, with a weak D call TRBD1 (5 bases). The receptor was derived from a male donor with ankylosing spondylitis. Source material: blood, either unsorted or a sorted T cell fraction (not recorded which). The CDR3 coding sequence is TGTGCCAGCCAAAATTGGGGGGTGGATCAGCCCCAGCATTTT. Amino acid sequence: CASQNWGVDQPQHF.